This T cell receptor (beta chain) was found in a study of cytomegalovirus exposure and HLA in healthy donors. A multiplex PCR was run with 60 Vbeta primers and 13 Jbeta primers. Using immunoSEQ multiplex PCR, the repertoire was profiled, and TCRdb retains in-frame clones only, with some absent. Altogether 75,000 to 80,000 clones are present, over 60% being singletons, with the ten largest covering 0.8% to 1.1%. This sequence was found in a male donor in good health and CMV-seronegative. Source material: PBMCs.

The CDR3 here is CASDDRDPSGNTIYF. CDR3 DNA sequence: TGTGCCAGTGACGACAGGGATCCCTCTGGAAACACCATATATTTT. The chain uses TRBV19 and TRBJ1-3, with 7 bases identical to TRBD1. Germline lookup yields CDR1 LNHDA and CDR2 SQIVND (reference sequence). The CDR3 length is 15 residues. The ends lost 8 bases at V and 0 bases at J; junction bases unmatched: 7.